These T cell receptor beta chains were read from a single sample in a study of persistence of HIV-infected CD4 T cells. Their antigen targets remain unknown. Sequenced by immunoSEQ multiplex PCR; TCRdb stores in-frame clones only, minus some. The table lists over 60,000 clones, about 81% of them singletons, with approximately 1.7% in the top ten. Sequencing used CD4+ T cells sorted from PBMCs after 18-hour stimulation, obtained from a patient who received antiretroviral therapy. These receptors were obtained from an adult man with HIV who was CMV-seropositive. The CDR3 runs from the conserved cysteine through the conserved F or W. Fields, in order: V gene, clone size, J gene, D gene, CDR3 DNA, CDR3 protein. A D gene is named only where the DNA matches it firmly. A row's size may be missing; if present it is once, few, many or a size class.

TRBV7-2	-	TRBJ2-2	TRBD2	TGTGCCAGCAGCTTAGAGCGGGGGGCGGCCGGGGAGCTGTTTTTT	CASSLERGAAGELFF
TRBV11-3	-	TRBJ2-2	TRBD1	TGTGCCAGCAGCCCTGGACAGGTCACCGGGGAGCTGTTTTTT	CASSPGQVTGELFF
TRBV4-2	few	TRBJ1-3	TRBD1	TGTGCCAGCAGCCAAGATGGGGGGACAGGGTCTGGAAACACCATATATTTT	CASSQDGGTGSGNTIYF
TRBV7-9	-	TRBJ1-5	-	TGTGCCAGCAGCTTAGTGGGGGATGGCAATCAGCCCCAGCATTTT	CASSLVGDGNQPQHF
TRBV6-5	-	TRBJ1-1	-	TGTGCCAGCCAAACGGGGAGGCCTGAAGCTTTCTTT	CASQTGRPEAFF
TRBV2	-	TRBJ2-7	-	TGTGCCAGCAGTTCATTCTACGAGCAGTACTTC	CASSSFYEQYF
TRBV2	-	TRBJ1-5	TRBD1	TGTGCCAGCAGCCCCCGGGACAGGGGGCAAGGGGAGCCCCAGCATTTT	CASSPRDRGQGEPQHF
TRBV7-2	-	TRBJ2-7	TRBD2	TGTGCCAGCAGCTCCACTAGCGGGGGGGCTGAGCAGTACTTC	CASSSTSGGAEQYF
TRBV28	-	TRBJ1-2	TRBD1	TGTGCCAGCAGTTCACAACAGGGGATCCTAGGCTACACCTTC	CASSSQQGILGYTF
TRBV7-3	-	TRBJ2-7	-	TGTGCCAGCAGCCCGGATCCTTCTTGGGACGAGCAGTACTTC	CASSPDPSWDEQYF
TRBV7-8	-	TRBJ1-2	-	TGTGCCAGCAGCTTAGGTGTTTGGCAGAAGTATGGCTACACCTTC	CASSLGVWQKYGYTF
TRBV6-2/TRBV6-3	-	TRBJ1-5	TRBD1	TGTGCCAGCAGTTACATTTTGACAGGGGGTATCGGTCAGCCCCAGCATTTT	CASSYILTGGIGQPQHF
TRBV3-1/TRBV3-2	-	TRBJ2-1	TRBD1	TGTGCCAGCAGCCGAACCGGGACAGGGTTGAATGAGCAGTTCTTC	CASSRTGTGLNEQFF
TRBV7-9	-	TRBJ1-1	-	TGTGCCAGCACGCGGGGGGCGCAGAGCACTGAAGCTTTCTTT	CASTRGAQSTEAFF
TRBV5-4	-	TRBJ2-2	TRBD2	TGTGCCAGCCGCTGGGGCGGGGGGGGAAACACCGGGGAGCTGTTTTTT	CASRWGGGGNTGELFF
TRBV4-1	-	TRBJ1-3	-	TGCGCCAGCAGCCCCCTATCGGTTGGAAACACCATATATTTT	CASSPLSVGNTIYF
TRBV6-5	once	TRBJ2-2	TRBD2	TGTGCCAGCAGCCCCCCGGGAGGCAAAAGGGAGCTGTTTTTT	CASSPPGGKRELFF
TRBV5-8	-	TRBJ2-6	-	TGTGCCAGCAGCCTCGGGACAAATCTCCGCGCTGGGGCCAACGTCCTGACTTTC	CASSLGTNLRAGANVLTF
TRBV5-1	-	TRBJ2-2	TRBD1	TGCGCCAGCAGTTCACAGGGGATGAGGGAGCTGTTTTTT	CASSSQGMRELFF
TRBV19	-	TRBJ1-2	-	TGTGCCAGTAGACAGTTGACTAACTATGGCTACACCTTC	CASRQLTNYGYTF
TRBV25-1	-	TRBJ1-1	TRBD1	TGTGCCAGCAGCCCTTGGGACAGTCTTATGAACACTGAAGCTTTCTTT	CASSPWDSLMNTEAFF
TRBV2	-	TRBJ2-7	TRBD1	TGTGCCAGCAAGGAGACAGGGGATTACGAGCAGTACTTC	CASKETGDYEQYF
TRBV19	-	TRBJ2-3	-	TGTGCCAGTAGTATAGATAACTTCTACCTCGGGGATACGCAGTATTTT	CASSIDNFYLGDTQYF
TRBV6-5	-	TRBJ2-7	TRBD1	TGTGCCAGCAGGTTGAAGGGACAGGGAGGCGAGCAGTACTTC	CASRLKGQGGEQYF
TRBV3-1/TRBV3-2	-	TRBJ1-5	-	TGTGCCAGCAGCCAAAGTGGAACGGGCCTTAGCAATCAGCCCCAGCATTTT	CASSQSGTGLSNQPQHF
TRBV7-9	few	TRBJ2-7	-	TGTGCCAGCAGCTTACGCCCTACCGGCGAGCAGTACTTC	CASSLRPTGEQYF
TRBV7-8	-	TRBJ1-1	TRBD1	TGTGCCAGCAGCTGGGACAGGGTTAACACTGAAGCTTTCTTT	CASSWDRVNTEAFF
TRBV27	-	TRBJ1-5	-	TGTGCCAGCAGTTTCACGGACAGACCCAATCAGCCCCAGCATTTT	CASSFTDRPNQPQHF
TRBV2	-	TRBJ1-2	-	TGTGCCAGCAGTGATAACAGCCCCTACTATGGCTACACCTTC	CASSDNSPYYGYTF
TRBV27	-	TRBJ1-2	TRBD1	TGTGCCAGCAGCCCAGCTAGGGACAGGGTCTATGGCTACACCTTC	CASSPARDRVYGYTF
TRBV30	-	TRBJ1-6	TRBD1	TGTGCCTGTAATCAGGGGGCGCGTTCACCCCTCCACTTT	CACNQGARSPLHF
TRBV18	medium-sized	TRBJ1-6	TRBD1	TGTGCCAGCTCACCAAGTTCCGGGACAGGGGGGAATTCACCCCTCCACTTT	CASSPSSGTGGNSPLHF
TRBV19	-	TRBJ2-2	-	TGTGCCAGTAGTGACACCCCGAACACCGGGGAGCTGTTTTTT	CASSDTPNTGELFF
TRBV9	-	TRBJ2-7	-	TGTGCCAGCAGCGTAGACGTCAACGCCTACGAGCAGTACTTC	CASSVDVNAYEQYF
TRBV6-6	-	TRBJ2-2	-	TGTGCCAGCGATCACAGGGAACACACCGGGGAGCTGTTTTTT	CASDHREHTGELFF
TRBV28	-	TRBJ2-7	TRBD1	TGTGCCAGCAGCTCCCAATATGACAGGGGCTCCTACGAGCAGTACTTC	CASSSQYDRGSYEQYF
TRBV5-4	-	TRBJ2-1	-	TGTGCCAGCAGCACCGGACGGAACTCCTACAATGAGCAGTTCTTC	CASSTGRNSYNEQFF
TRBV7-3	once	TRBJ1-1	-	TGTGCCAGCAGCTTAGGTCGAGGGGAGAACACTGAAGCTTTCTTT	CASSLGRGENTEAFF
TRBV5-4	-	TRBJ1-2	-	TGTGCCAGCAGCTCTGAGGGGCGAGGAACTAACTATGGCTACACCTTC	CASSSEGRGTNYGYTF
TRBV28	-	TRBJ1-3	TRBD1	TGTGCCAGCAGCACAGGGGCCTTCTCTGGAAACACCATATATTTT	CASSTGAFSGNTIYF
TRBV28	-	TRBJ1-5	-	TGTGCCAGCCTAGGGGGTAATAGCAATCAGCCCCAGCATTTT	CASLGGNSNQPQHF
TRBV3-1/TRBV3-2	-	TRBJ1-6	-	TGTGCCAGCAGCCAAGCAACAGGGCGGTCACCCCTCCACTTT	CASSQATGRSPLHF
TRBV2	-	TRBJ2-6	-	TGTGCCAGCAGTGATTACAGCTCTGGGGCCAACGTCCTGACTTTC	CASSDYSSGANVLTF
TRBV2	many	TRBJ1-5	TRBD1	TGTGCCAGCAGCGTCACAGGGGATCAGCCCCAGCATTTT	CASSVTGDQPQHF
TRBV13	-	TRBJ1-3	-	TGTGCCAGCAGCTTAGGAGGAAACACCATATATTTT	CASSLGGNTIYF
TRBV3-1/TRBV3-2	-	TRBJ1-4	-	TGTGCCAGCAGTACAGGGCTTTCTAATGAAAAACTGTTTTTT	CASSTGLSNEKLFF
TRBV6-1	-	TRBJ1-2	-	TGTGCCAGCAGTGAGGTTGCGCTCCGGTATGGCTACACCTTC	CASSEVALRYGYTF
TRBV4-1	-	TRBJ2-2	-	TGCGCCAGCAGCAAGCGACGGGCGCAGAACTCGAACACCGGGGAGCTGTTTTTT	CASSKRRAQNSNTGELFF
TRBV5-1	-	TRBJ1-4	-	TGCGCCAGCAGCTTGGAGCCGGGCAGTACGCGAGAAAAACTGTTTTTT	CASSLEPGSTREKLFF
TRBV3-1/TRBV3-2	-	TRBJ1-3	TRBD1	TGTGCCAGCAGCCAACAGGGGGACACCATATATTTT	CASSQQGDTIYF
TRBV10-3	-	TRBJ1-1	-	TGTGCCATCAGACTACAGGGTATGAACACTGAAGCTTTCTTT	CAIRLQGMNTEAFF
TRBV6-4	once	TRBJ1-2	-	TGTGCCAGCAGTGACTCGGCGACCCTCGGACGGGCCTATGGCTACACCTTC	CASSDSATLGRAYGYTF
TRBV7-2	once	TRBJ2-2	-	TGTGCCAGCAGCTTAGACCTAAACACCGGGGAGCTGTTTTTT	CASSLDLNTGELFF
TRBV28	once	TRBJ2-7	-	TGTGCCAGTTCATCTCCAACAGGGAGCCCCAAGGAGCAGTACTTC	CASSSPTGSPKEQYF